This T cell receptor beta chain was found in a study of lymphopenia after photon versus proton radiotherapy. General study findings and limits: Authors raise, but do not show, better survival with proton therapy. Oligoclonal CD8+ Temra expansion after nadir drove photon patients' diversity drop.

Trimming stripped 5 bases from V and 8 bases from J, with 18 bases between. CDR1 is SGHTA, CDR2 FQGNSA, per germline. This CDR3 is built from 14 residues. Repertoires were generated with immunoSEQ multiplex PCR, while TCRdb's copy carries only in-frame clones and drops some. The sample lists tens of thousands of clones; over 70% were seen once. In the case of this clone: Its antigen is still unknown.

The material was peripheral blood, obtained from a patient treated with proton-based radiotherapy. This clonotype originated in a man aged 60 to 69 with pancreatic cancer. The chain employs TRBV7-2 and TRBJ2-5; possibly TRBD2 for D (6 bases). In DNA, the CDR3 is TGTGCCAGCAGCACCGGGGGAAATCGGGTTACCCAGTACTTC. Translating gives CASSTGGNRVTQYF.